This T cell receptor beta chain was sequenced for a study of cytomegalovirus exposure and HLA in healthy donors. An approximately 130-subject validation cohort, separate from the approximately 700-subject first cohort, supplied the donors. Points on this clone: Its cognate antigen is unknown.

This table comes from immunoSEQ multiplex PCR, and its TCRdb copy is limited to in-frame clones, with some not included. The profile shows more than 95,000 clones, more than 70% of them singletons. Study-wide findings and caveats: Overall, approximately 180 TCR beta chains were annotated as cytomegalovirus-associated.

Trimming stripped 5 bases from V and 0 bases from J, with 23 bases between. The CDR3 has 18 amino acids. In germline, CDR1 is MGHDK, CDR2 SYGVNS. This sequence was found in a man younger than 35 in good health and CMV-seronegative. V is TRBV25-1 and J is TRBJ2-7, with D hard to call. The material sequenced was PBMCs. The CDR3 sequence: CASSTILARSRLSYEQYF. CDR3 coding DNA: TGTGCCAGCAGTACCATCCTTGCGAGAAGCCGTCTCTCCTACGAGCAGTACTTC.